The 14 T cell receptor beta chains in this list originate from one sample, sequenced in a study of blood T cell repertoires in COVID-19. The protocol was immunoSEQ multiplex PCR, while the TCRdb copy is restricted to in-frame clones and leaves out a portion. This sample has 650,000 to 800,000 clones, with about 87% found just once. Specimen: peripheral blood. The receptors come from a woman between 18 and 29 years old with acute or convalescent COVID-19.

The chain uses TRBV10-3 and TRBJ1-1; D might be TRBD1 (5 bases). Per the germline V gene, CDR1 is ENHRY and CDR2 is SYGVKD. CDR3 length: 15 amino acids. Trimming cost V 8 bases and J 5 bases, with 21 bases left between them. CDR3 sequence reads: CAISAGGYRGTEAFF. The CDR3 DNA reads as TGTGCCATCTCTGCGGGGGGGTATCGGGGAACTGAAGCTTTCTTT.

This clone was seen just once. This rearrangement joins TRBV5-6 to TRBJ1-2, with D uncertain. The CDR3 has 15 amino acids. The germline V gene encodes CDR1 SGHDT and CDR2 YYEEEE. Trimming stripped 0 bases from V and 2 bases from J, with 11 bases between. CDR3 region: CASSLGRVANYGYTF. The CDR3, as DNA: TGTGCCAGCAGCTTGGGGAGGGTCGCGAACTATGGCTACACCTTC.

The chain recombines TRBV6-5 with TRBJ1-2; perhaps TRBD1 as D (6 bases). Trimming cost V 3 bases and J 1 base, with 15 bases left between them. Germline V lookup: CDR1 MNHEY, CDR2 SVGAGI. This CDR3 is built from 16 residues. The CDR3 DNA sequence: TGTGCCAGCAGTTATAACAGGGACCGGCGTAACTATGGCTACACCTTC. Translating it yields CASSYNRDRRNYGYTF.

The chain is built from TRBV10-1 and TRBJ2-3; TRBD2 matches at 7 bases. The CDR3 consists of 15 residues. Germline lookup yields CDR1 WNHNN and CDR2 SYGVQD (reference sequence). The ends lost 8 bases at V and 2 bases at J; junction bases unmatched: 10. The CDR3 DNA reads as TGCGCCAGCCCTCGAGAGCGGGGAACCACAGATACGCAGTATTTT. This codes for CASPRERGTTDTQYF.

CDR3 sequence (DNA): TGTGCCAGCAGCCAGGGTCAACAGCAAGCTTTCTTT. Protein: CASSQGQQQAFF. The genes are TRBV3-1 (or the pseudogene TRBV3-2) and TRBJ1-1; no reliable D call. The CDR3 covers 12 residues. V was pared by 3 bases and J by 9 bases, with 11 bases between. Looked up from germline, CDR1 is LGHDT and CDR2 is YNNKEL (reference sequence).

The chain's CDR3 is CASKILRDEQYF. CDR3 sequence (DNA): TGTGCCAGCAAGATACTCAGGGACGAGCAGTACTTC. V and J are TRBV2 and TRBJ2-7; D possibly corresponds to TRBD1 (5 bases). CDR3 size: 12 residues. With 7 bases removed from V and 5 bases from J, the gap between germline ends came to 12 bases. The germline V gene has CDR1 SNHLY and CDR2 FYNNEI. The full variable domain, in which reference TRBV2 and TRBJ2-7 provide the parts outside the CDR3, is EPEVTQTPSHQVTQMGQEVILRCVPISNHLYFYWYRQILGQKVEFLVSFYNNEISEKSEIFDDQFSVERPDGSNFTLKIRSTKLEDSAMYFCASKILRDEQYFGPGTRLTVT.

This chain connects TRBV4-2 to TRBJ1-2; 8 bases line up with TRBD1. The CDR3 contains 15 residues. J gave up 0 bases and V 4 bases, and 4 bases lay outside the gene matches. CDR1 and CDR2 from the germline V gene are LGHNA and YNFKEQ. The CDR3 loop is CASSPDRGTNYGYTF. CDR3 bases: TGTGCCAGCAGCCCCGACAGGGGAACTAACTATGGCTACACCTTC.

The genes are TRBV24-1 and TRBJ1-2; D uncertain. Germline V gene lookup returns CDR1 KGHDR and CDR2 SFDVKD. This CDR3 has 14 residues. Trimming pared 4 bases from V and 1 base from J, leaving 9 bases between. CDR3 DNA sequence: TGTGCCACCAGTGACCCAGCGTATAACTATGGCTACACCTTC. It encodes CATSDPAYNYGYTF.

This chain uses TRBV18 with TRBJ1-2; 8 nucleotides match TRBD1. The CDR3 spans 15 residues. Unmatched junction bases numbered 9, after V lost 6 bases and J lost 3 bases. CDR1 is KGHSH, CDR2 LQKENI, per germline. The CDR3 DNA follows: TGTGCCAGCTCTCCCACGACAGGGGAGGACTATGGCTACACCTTC. Translating gives CASSPTTGEDYGYTF.

Notes on this clone: The identical CDR3 is also encoded by other nucleotide sequences in the sample. The chain is built from TRBV5-4 and TRBJ2-7, with D possibly being TRBD1 (6 bases). CDR1 is SGHNT and CDR2 is YYREEE in the germline V gene (reference sequence). CDR3 length: 12 residues. V was pared by 0 bases and J by 6 bases, with 7 bases between. The CDR3 region is CASSLGGGEQYF. DNA for the CDR3: TGTGCCAGCAGCTTGGGAGGGGGCGAGCAGTACTTC. Looking up the rest from reference TRBV5-4 and TRBJ2-7 gives the full variable domain: ETGVTQSPTHLIKTRGQQVTLRCSSQSGHNTVSWYQQALGQGPQFIFQYYREEENGRGNFPPRFSGLQFPNYSSELNVNALELDDSALYLCASSLGGGEQYFGPGTRLTVT.

The V call is TRBV12-5, the J call TRBJ1-1; 8 nucleotides line up with TRBD1. The CDR3 covers 14 residues. V was pared by 5 bases and J by 5 bases, with 7 bases of the junction left unmatched. Germline V lookup: CDR1 LGHNT, CDR2 FRNRAP. The CDR3 DNA sequence: TGTGCTAGTGGTCCTGGACAGGGAGGGACTGAAGCTTTCTTT. Translated: CASGPGQGGTEAFF.

The rearrangement joins TRBV21-1 to TRBJ2-7; the DNA was not used to check the table's D call, TRBD2. TRBV21-1 has pseudogene status. This CDR3 comprises 19 residues. Here the CDR3 DNA reads TGTGCCAGCAGCAAAGCCTTCGAGAGGGACTTAAACCGGGAGCTCGAGCAGTACTTC. It is translated as CASSKAFERDLNRELEQYF.

This chain connects TRBV27 to TRBJ2-2; possible D gene TRBD2, 6 bases. The CDR3 covers 15 residues. Germline-derived CDR1 and CDR2 are MNHEY and SMNVEV (reference sequence). V shed 6 bases and J shed 6 bases, with 17 bases lying between them. The CDR3, as DNA: TGTGCCAGCAGGTCCTGGGGGGAAAGGTCCGGGGAGCTGTTTTTT. It codes for CASRSWGERSGELFF.

The V gene is TRBV5-1, the J gene TRBJ1-2; D is possibly TRBD1 (6 bases). This CDR3 is 13 amino acids long. V was pared by 4 bases and J by 5 bases, with 12 bases between. Per the germline V gene, CDR1 is SGHRS and CDR2 is YFSETQ. The CDR3 protein is CASSEQGVYGYTF. CDR3 sequence (DNA): TGCGCCAGCAGCGAACAGGGAGTATATGGCTACACCTTC.